This T cell receptor beta chain was profiled in a study of radiotherapy plus CTLA-4 blockade in lung cancer. The data were produced by immunoSEQ multiplex PCR, yet TCRdb's version contains in-frame clones alone and is incomplete. The table shows roughly 98,000 clones, with around 83% occurring only once. The CDR3 consists of 14 residues. Deletions cut 10 bases from V and 6 bases from J, with 19 bases between. CDR1 is MGHRA, CDR2 YSYEKL, per germline. The sequence came from a human donor with non-small cell lung cancer that progressed on radiotherapy plus ipilimumab. V gene TRBV4-1 combines with J gene TRBJ1-5; tentatively, D is TRBD1 (5 bases). Material: peripheral blood, obtained from a patient treated with radiotherapy plus ipilimumab. CDR3 nucleotide sequence: TGCGCCAAGTCATCGTTTGGGGCAGGTCAGCCCCAGCATTTT. This sequence encodes CAKSSFGAGQPQHF.